These 2 T cell receptor beta chains share one sample of origin, sequenced in a study of T cells in Graves' hyperthyroidism and ophthalmopathy. Amplified TCR beta CDR3 regions came from RNA transcripts. The HTBI primer set drove a first-round RT-PCR of the TCR CDR3. TCRdb reprocessed the multiplex PCR reads with MiXCR, giving one entry per CDR3 protein. Found here are under 650,000 distinct CDR3 sequences, 15% to 20% of them singletons; the top ten hold less than 4.5%. Sequencing used blood. The receptors were gathered from a woman between 25 and 40 years old with Graves' hyperthyroidism.

Notes on this clonotype: Just one base apart from a much larger clone, this may be a read error. The V call is TRBV20-1, the J call TRBJ1-1, with 8 bases matching TRBD1. Germline V CDR1 and CDR2: DFQATT, SNEGSKA (reference sequence). The V and J ends lost 5 bases and 1 base, in that order; junction bases with no gene match: 9. The CDR3 loop spans 15 amino acids. CDR3 residues: CSAPSQGQANTEAFF. CDR3 nucleotide sequence: TGCAGTGCTCCCAGTCAGGGACAGGCGAACACTGAAGCTTTCTTT.

The V and J genes are TRBV18 and TRBJ2-1; 10 nucleotides match TRBD2. The CDR3 contains 16 residues. CDR1 is KGHSH and CDR2 is LQKENI in the germline V gene. J lost 4 bases, V lost 3 bases, and 6 bases had no gene match. Here the CDR3 DNA reads TGTGCCAGCTCACCGCAAGCGGGAGGGCATTACAATGAGCAGTTCTTC. Translation: CASSPQAGGHYNEQFF.